This T cell receptor (beta chain) was captured by sequencing in a study of shared clonotypes between healthy human individuals. TCRdb's copy holds only in-frame clones and misses some; the assay was immunoSEQ multiplex PCR. The repertoire includes around 1.6 million clones, around 98% of them detected once, and 0.45% sits in the top ten. Germline values: CDR1 SGHRS, CDR2 YFSETQ. The CDR3 runs 12 residues. The V gene lost 7 bases and the J gene lost 6 bases, with 10 bases spanning the gap. V is TRBV5-1 and J is TRBJ2-2; D possibly uses TRBD1 or TRBD2 (5 bases each). This TCR was sampled from a man under 40 in good health. The sequenced sample consisted of naive CD4+ T cells sorted from blood. As to subset: CD45RA+ positively selected. DNA for the CDR3: TGCGCCAGCGGGGACGGGGCCGGGGAGCTGTTTTTT. Encoded protein: CASGDGAGELFF.